This entry concerns a single T cell receptor (beta chain). Antigen: not known. This entry is derived from a study of shared clonotypes between healthy human individuals. About the study: CD4 naive and memory got three plates each, CD8 naive two, CD8 memory one.

Germline V gene data show CDR1 as SGHDN and CDR2 as FVKESK. V dropped 1 base and J dropped 5 bases, with 15 bases sitting between them. This CDR3 is built from 16 residues. Sequenced by immunoSEQ multiplex PCR; TCRdb stores in-frame clones only, minus some. Counted here are hundreds of thousands of clones, around 96% occurring once; the ten biggest clones make up about 0.12%. Naive CD8 cells, CD45RO-negative and positively selected for CCR7, excluded terminally differentiated effector memory CD45RA+ cells. General study points: Clonotypes which were not shared had lower generation probabilities than clonotypes that all four donors shared.

The sequence was obtained from a woman aged 30 to 39 in good health. The rearrangement links TRBV14 to TRBJ2-1; a weak D match, TRBD1 (5 bases). Source material: naive CD8+ T cells sorted from blood. The CDR3 DNA is TGTGCCAGCAGCCAAGGGCTGGACATTGTAAACAATGAGCAGTTCTTC. Translation gives CASSQGLDIVNNEQFF.